The T cell receptor (beta chain) under discussion was sequenced for a study of blood T cell repertoires in COVID-19. Study-level information: Samples of COVID-19 (acute and convalescent) were obtained from the United States, Italy and Spain. Nucleic acid was either cDNA or gDNA, and it came from T cells, B-cell-depleted T cells, or PBMCs.

The V gene end was trimmed by 2 bases and the J gene end by 11 bases; junction bases not matched to a gene: 14. This CDR3 contains 15 residues. CDR1 is LNHNV, CDR2 YYDKDF, per germline (reference sequence). Here immunoSEQ multiplex PCR was the method, and the copy in TCRdb shows in-frame clones only, minus some. The repertoire holds hundreds of thousands of clones, with 85% to 90% as singletons. Participants were aged about 18 to 90 years, lived in under 30 US areas, and enrolled virtually. Participants had their cohort set by participant-reported clinical history. The TCR originated in a middle-aged man who had recovered from COVID-19. The specimen was PBMCs or T cells enriched from blood (not recorded which). This chain joins TRBV15 and TRBJ1-2, with 7 bases aligning to TRBD1. This CDR3 reads CATSRTDDRASGYTF. The DNA of the CDR3 is TGTGCCACCAGCAGAACGGACGACAGGGCCTCAGGTTACACCTTC. The complete variable domain, with remaining parts taken from reference TRBV15 and TRBJ1-2, reads DAMVIQNPRYQVTQFGKPVTLSCSQTLNHNVMYWYQQKSSQAPKLLFHYYDKDFNNEADTPDNFQSRRPNTSFCFLDIRSPGLGDTAMYLCATSRTDDRASGYTFGSGTRLTVV.